The 11 T cell receptor beta chains presented below share a single source sample, sequenced in a study of STAT5B mutations in CD4+ large granular lymphocyte leukemia. Sequencing used immunoSEQ multiplex PCR; TCRdb keeps in-frame clones, though not all of them. The data show a few thousand clones, with about four fifths seen just once and more than 75% held by the top ten. Sequencing was done on a sample of PBMCs. The receptor source for this set is a woman aged 70 to 79 with CD4+ T-cell large granular lymphocyte leukemia.

The chain recombines TRBV7-2 with TRBJ2-1; 16 nucleotides agree with TRBD2. This CDR3 is 18 amino acids long. The germline V gene has CDR1 SGHTA and CDR2 FQGNSA. V shed 1 base, J shed 2 bases, and the junction held 2 bases outside the gene matches. CDR3 nucleotides: TGTGCCAGCAGCTTAGTGGGACTAGCGGGAGGGCCCTACAATGAGCAGTTCTTC. Translation gives CASSLVGLAGGPYNEQFF.

The J gene is TRBJ2-1, the V gene TRBV2; TRBD1 is a possible D gene (5 bases). V shed 7 bases and J shed 9 bases, with 16 bases lying between them. CDR1 and CDR2 from the germline V gene are SNHLY and FYNNEI. CDR3 size: 13 residues. The CDR3 reads CASTGLGFLEQFF. The DNA of the CDR3 is TGTGCCAGCACAGGGTTGGGTTTTCTTGAGCAGTTCTTC.

The chain has TRBV6-1 and TRBJ2-5; the D gene is possibly TRBD1 (5 bases). The CDR3 runs 17 residues. Germline CDR1 and CDR2: MNHNS and SASEGT. V was shortened by 4 bases and J by 5 bases, with 23 bases between the two germline ends. DNA for the CDR3: TGTGCCAGCAGTGCTGGGGCGATGGTTAGCCCGGGTGAGACCCAGTACTTC. It codes for CASSAGAMVSPGETQYF.

This clone showed up just a few times. The CDR3 DNA follows: TGTGCCAGCAGTTTATTCGGCGGGACCAACACCGGGGAGCTGTTTTTT. This sequence encodes CASSLFGGTNTGELFF. This chain connects TRBV27 to TRBJ2-2; tentatively, D is TRBD2 (6 bases). V lost 1 base to trimming and J lost 2 bases, with 11 bases between them. The germline gives CDR1 MNHEY, CDR2 SMNVEV (reference sequence). The CDR3 covers 16 residues.

By share, this clone counts as hyperexpanded. CDR3 protein: CASSPDASYEQYF. In DNA, the CDR3 is TGTGCCAGCTCACCAGACGCTTCGTACGAGCAGTACTTC. The J gene is TRBJ2-7, the V gene TRBV18; D is unresolved. The ends were cut back, 2 bases at V and 4 bases at J, with 9 bases in the middle. The CDR3 spans 13 residues. Per germline, CDR1 KGHSH and CDR2 LQKENI.

The V gene is TRBV6-5, the J gene TRBJ2-7; TRBD2 is a possible D gene (6 bases). Per the germline V gene, CDR1 is MNHEY and CDR2 is SVGAGI. The CDR3 consists of 14 residues. V shed 2 bases and J shed 2 bases, with 10 bases lying between them. The CDR3 region has the DNA TGTGCCAGCAGTTACGCGGGGAATACCTACGAGCAGTACTTC. The encoded protein is CASSYAGNTYEQYF.

V usage is TRBV10-3 and J usage is TRBJ1-5, with D possibly TRBD1 on 6 matching bases. The germline V gene has CDR1 ENHRY and CDR2 SYGVKD. The V end lost 3 bases, the J end lost 4 bases, and 13 bases lay between the germline ends. The CDR3 sequence is 15 residues long. The CDR3 sequence: CAISDQGTVNQPQHF. The CDR3 DNA sequence: TGTGCCATCAGTGACCAGGGGACCGTAAATCAGCCCCAGCATTTT.

The V gene is TRBV5-1, the J gene TRBJ2-5; D is possibly TRBD1 or TRBD2 (5 bases each). V gave up 0 bases and J gave up 13 bases, with 7 bases separating them. The CDR3 extends over 10 amino acids. Per the germline V gene, CDR1 is SGHRS and CDR2 is YFSETQ. The CDR3 sequence is CASSLAGGYF. The CDR3 DNA is TGCGCCAGCAGCTTGGCTGGGGGGTACTTC.

The rearrangement uses TRBV5-3 and TRBJ1-2; 8 nucleotides match TRBD1. TRBV5-3 is an open reading frame whose function is uncertain. The CDR3 contains 17 residues. V shed 5 bases, J shed 5 bases, and the junction held 17 bases outside the gene matches. CDR3 sequence (DNA): TGTGCCAGAAGTTTCTCCCGACCTCGGACAGGGAAATATGGCTACACCTTC. Translated, it gives CARSFSRPRTGKYGYTF.

This clone was observed a handful of times. This chain joins TRBV27 and TRBJ1-2, with 8 bases that match TRBD1. CDR3 length: 16 amino acids. The germline CDR1 and CDR2 sequences are MNHEY and SMNVEV (reference sequence). With 6 bases clipped from V and 0 bases from J, the junction kept 9 bases outside the gene matches. The CDR3 region has the DNA TGTGCCAGCAGCCCCGGACAGGGTGCAACTAACTATGGCTACACCTTC. It is translated as CASSPGQGATNYGYTF.

The chain carries TRBV7-2 and TRBJ2-1, with a tentative D call TRBD2 (5 bases). The CDR3 runs to 16 residues. V was pared by 0 bases and J by 1 base, with 10 bases between. The V gene's germline CDR1 is SGHTA and CDR2 FQGNSA. DNA of the CDR3: TGTGCCAGCAGCTTAGCTGGCTCGGGGTCCTACAATGAGCAGTTCTTC. Translated: CASSLAGSGSYNEQFF.